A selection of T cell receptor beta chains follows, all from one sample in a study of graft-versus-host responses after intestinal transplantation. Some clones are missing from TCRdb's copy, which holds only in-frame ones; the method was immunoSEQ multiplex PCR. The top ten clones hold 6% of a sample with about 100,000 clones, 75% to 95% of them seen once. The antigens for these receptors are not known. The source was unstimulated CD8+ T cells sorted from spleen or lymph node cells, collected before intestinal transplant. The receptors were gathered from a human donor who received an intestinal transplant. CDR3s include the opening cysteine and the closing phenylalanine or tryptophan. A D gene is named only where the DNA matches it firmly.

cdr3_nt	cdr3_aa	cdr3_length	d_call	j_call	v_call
TGTGCCAGTAGTATAAGACTGGGCAATGAGCAGTTCTTC	CASSIRLGNEQFF	13	-	TRBJ2-1	TRBV19
TGTGCCAGCGTCGAGCGGGAGAGATACAATGAGCAGTTCTTC	CASVERERYNEQFF	14	TRBD2	TRBJ2-1	TRBV2
TGTGCCACCAGCGTAACCAGGGATCCGGACAATGAGCAGTTCTTC	CATSVTRDPDNEQFF	15	-	TRBJ2-1	TRBV15
TGTGCCAGCAGCTTGGACGACAACACCGGGGAGCTGTTTTTT	CASSLDDNTGELFF	14	-	TRBJ2-2	TRBV5-4
TGCAGCGTTGGGGACACCTACTACGAGCAGTACTTC	CSVGDTYYEQYF	12	-	TRBJ2-7	TRBV29-1
TGTGCCAGCAGTTGGGGACAGTCCAATCAGCCCCAGCATTTT	CASSWGQSNQPQHF	14	TRBD1	TRBJ1-5	TRBV28
TGCGCCAGCAGCCTCCCCCCTGGACTAGCGGGAGGGAGCACAGATACGCAGTATTTT	CASSLPPGLAGGSTDTQYF	19	TRBD2	TRBJ2-3	TRBV4-1
TGTGCCAGCAGCTTAGTGGAGAACACTGAAGCTTTCTTT	CASSLVENTEAFF	13	-	TRBJ1-1	TRBV11-3
TGCAGCTCCGGGGGACAAATCTCTGGAAACACCATATATTTT	CSSGGQISGNTIYF	14	-	TRBJ1-3	TRBV29-1
TGTGCCACCATTCCGACAGGGAGCACAGATACGCAGTATTTT	CATIPTGSTDTQYF	14	TRBD1	TRBJ2-3	TRBV2